Following are 32 T cell receptor beta chains from one sample sequenced in a study of T cell clonality in common variable immunodeficiency. Generated by immunoSEQ multiplex PCR, the TCRdb table keeps only in-frame clones and is missing some. The profile covers tens of thousands of clones, none occurring a single time. The sequenced sample was peripheral blood mononuclear cells. The receptors come from a person aged 18 to 70 in good health.

This clone was seen repeatedly, ten times or more. The read comes to an end 3 residues before the CDR3 does, leaving the germline J gene to fill in the end. The rearrangement uses TRBV7-8 and TRBJ2-3, with D perhaps matching TRBD1 (6 bases). V dropped 6 bases and J dropped 5 bases, with 18 bases sitting between them. The CDR3 has 15 residues. Germline V lookup: CDR1 SGHVS, CDR2 FQNEAQ. The DNA read from the CDR3 is TGTGCCAGCAGTTATATACAGGGTTCTGGAGATACG. Translation: CASSYIQGSGDT. The whole CDR3 reads CASSYIQGSGDTQYF.

This clone was seen a few times. The DNA read from the CDR3 is TGCGCCAGCAGCCCGGGGACAAACTCGAACACCGGGGAG. It specifies CASSPGTNSNTGE. In full, the CDR3 is CASSPGTNSNTGELFF. The chain joins TRBV5-1 to TRBJ2-2; TRBD1 might be the D (6 bases). Read coverage stops 3 residues before the CDR3 terminus; the germline J gene supplies the remainder. In germline, CDR1 is SGHRS, CDR2 YFSETQ. CDR3 length: 16 residues. V lost 4 bases and J lost 0, with 13 bases in between.

This clone came up many times. From the germline J gene comes the end of the CDR3, since the read stops 3 residues before it. V is TRBV5-1 and J is TRBJ2-7; 9 nucleotides line up with TRBD1. With V trimmed by 5 bases and J by 3 bases, 9 bases remained unmatched. In germline, CDR1 is SGHRS, CDR2 YFSETQ. CDR3 length: 15 amino acids. The covered CDR3 bases are TGCGCCAGCAGTCCTAGGACAGGGGCGAGCTACGAG. Amino acids: CASSPRTGASYE. From start to end, the CDR3 is CASSPRTGASYEQYF.

At least ten counts were recorded for this clone. The read gets to within 3 residues of the CDR3 end, and the germline J gene fills in the rest. The chain couples TRBV14 to TRBJ2-2, with D uncertain. Germline CDR1 and CDR2: SGHDN and FVKESK. CDR3 length: 14 residues. V was shortened by 0 bases and J by 5 bases, with 7 bases between the two germline ends. This chain's CDR3 is CASSQEGWTGELFF. The sequenced part of the CDR3 DNA is TGTGCCAGCAGCCAAGAAGGCTGGACCGGGGAG. The entire variable domain, with the rest obtained from reference TRBV14 and TRBJ2-2, is as follows: EAGVTQFPSHSVIEKGQTVTLRCDPISGHDNLYWYRRVMGKEIKFLLHFVKESKQDESGMPNNRFLAERTGGTYSTLKVQPAELEDSGVYFCASSQEGWTGELFFGEGSRLTVL.

In its sample, this clone was seen many times. The read gets to within 3 residues of the CDR3 end, and the germline J gene fills in the rest. The chain has TRBV7-2 and TRBJ1-5; 9 positions match TRBD1. CDR1 SGHTA and CDR2 FQGNSA come from the germline V gene. The CDR3 sequence is 14 residues long. The ends lost 4 bases at V and 7 bases at J; junction bases unmatched: 5. The CDR3 DNA, read in part, is TGTGCCAGCAGCTCGCGGACAGGGGAACAGCCC. Its translation is CASSSRTGEQP. In full, the CDR3 is CASSSRTGEQPQHF.

This clone was observed at least ten times. The CDR3 goes on 3 residues after the read ends, and that part is filled in from the germline J gene. This chain uses TRBV11-3 with TRBJ2-1; TRBD1 might be the D (5 bases). Looked up from germline, CDR1 is SGHNT and CDR2 is YENEEA. This CDR3 spans 14 amino acids. The V and J ends lost 5 bases and 7 bases respectively, with 15 bases between them. CDR3 loop: CASSKGAASNEQFF. Partial CDR3 DNA: TGTGCCAGCAGCAAAGGGGCCGCTTCAAATGAG. Complete variable domain (other parts from reference TRBV11-3 and TRBJ2-1): EAGVVQSPRYKIIEKKQPVAFWCNPISGHNTLYWYLQNLGQGPELLIRYENEEAVDDSQLPKDRFSAERLKGVDSTLKIQPAELGDSAVYLCASSKGAASNEQFFGPGTRLTVL.

This clone was counted many times. Sequencing ends 3 residues short of the CDR3 end; the germline J gene provides the rest. The rearrangement uses TRBV29-1 and TRBJ1-1; a possible D gene is TRBD1 (5 bases). Germline V CDR1 and CDR2: SQVTM, ANQGSEA. Trimming cost V 5 bases and J 7 bases, with 17 bases left between them. The CDR3 has 13 amino acids. CDR3 region: CSVSVGAGIEAFF. CDR3 DNA (partial): TGCAGCGTTAGTGTAGGAGCAGGGATTGAA.

There are many counts of this clone. The read is 3 residues too short to cover the CDR3 end, so that end is filled in from the germline J gene. The V call is TRBV20-1, the J call TRBJ2-7; 10 bases are shared with TRBD1. CDR3 length: 14 amino acids. The V gene end was trimmed by 1 base and the J gene end by 3 bases; junction bases not matched to a gene: 3. Germline V gene data show CDR1 as DFQATT and CDR2 as SNEGSKA (reference sequence). CDR3 DNA, as far as it was read: TGCAGTGCTAGAGGGACAGGGGGTGTCTACGAG. Translation: CSARGTGGVYE. The full-length CDR3 reads as CSARGTGGVYEQYF.

In this sample, this clone turned up a few times. The CDR3 goes on 3 residues after the read ends, and that part is filled in from the germline J gene. The chain has TRBV11-2 and TRBJ2-5; the D is unclear. With 2 bases removed from V and 4 bases from J, the gap between germline ends came to 11 bases. Germline V lookup: CDR1 SGHAT, CDR2 FQNNGV. This CDR3 contains 14 residues. The sequenced CDR3 bases are TGTGCCAGCAGCTTAAGCACCACCGGAGAGACC. Translating gives CASSLSTTGET. The whole CDR3 sequence reads CASSLSTTGETQYF. The full variable domain, its missing parts supplied by reference TRBV11-2 and TRBJ2-5, is EAGVAQSPRYKIIEKRQSVAFWCNPISGHATLYWYQQILGQGPKLLIQFQNNGVVDDSQLPKDRFSAERLKGVDSTLKIQPAKLEDSAVYLCASSLSTTGETQYFGPGTRLLVL.

There are many counts of this clone. From the germline J gene comes the end of the CDR3, since the read stops 3 residues before it. V usage is TRBV12-3 or TRBV12-4 and J usage is TRBJ2-1; D not resolved. Between the trimmed V and J ends, which lost 6 bases and 3 bases, there was a span of 12 bases. This CDR3 has 14 residues. The part of the CDR3 DNA that was read is TGTGCCAGCAGCCGACTTGACCGCTACAATGAG. Translation: CASSRLDRYNE. The whole CDR3 region reads CASSRLDRYNEQFF.

The table lists this clone with many counts. Read sequence stops 3 residues before the CDR3 end, and the germline J gene provides the missing end. The chain has TRBV28 and TRBJ2-1; no firm D call. V lost 5 bases, J lost 8 bases, and 7 bases lay in between. Looked up from germline, CDR1 is MDHEN and CDR2 is SYDVKM. This CDR3 has 11 amino acids. The part of the CDR3 DNA that was read is TGTGCCAGCAGTATTAGGGATGAG. It translates to CASSIRDE. Given in full, the CDR3 is CASSIRDEQFF.

This clone appeared many times. The CDR3 region is CASSFATGSHEQYF. The sequenced CDR3 bases are TGTGCCAGCAGCTTCGCTACAGGGAGCCACGAG. The gene calls are TRBV7-2 and TRBJ2-7, with D possibly TRBD1 on 6 matching bases. The read comes to an end 3 residues before the CDR3 does, leaving the germline J gene to fill in the end. This CDR3 has 14 residues. Germline assignment: CDR1 SGHTA and CDR2 FQGNSA. V was cut by 3 bases and J by 5 bases, with 14 bases left in between. The full variable domain, with the rest looked up from reference TRBV7-2 and TRBJ2-7, is GAGVSQSPSNKVTEKGKDVELRCDPISGHTALYWYRQSLGQGLEFLIYFQGNSAPDKSGLPSDRFSAERTGGSVSTLTIQRTQQEDSAVYLCASSFATGSHEQYFGPGTRLTVT.

The sample holds many counts of this clone. The read ends 3 residues before the CDR3 terminus; that terminus is restored from the germline J gene. The genes are TRBV2 and TRBJ2-3; 12 positions match TRBD2. Germline CDR1 and CDR2: SNHLY and FYNNEI. The CDR3 is 16 amino acids. Trimming at V came to 3 bases and at J to 6 bases, leaving 7 bases not matched to a gene. CDR3 amino acids: CASSDRTSGVSDTQYF. The part of the CDR3 DNA that was read is TGTGCCAGCAGTGATAGGACTAGCGGGGTGTCGGATACG.

This clone was seen many times. The CDR3 end is not reached by the read, which stops 3 residues before it; the germline J gene fills it in. The chain employs TRBV20-1 and TRBJ2-7; TRBD1 aligns across 9 bases. Germline V gives CDR1 DFQATT, CDR2 SNEGSKA (reference sequence). CDR3 length equals 13 residues. The sequenced CDR3 bases are TGCAGCGGGACCGGGACAGGGTCCTACGAG. Translating it yields CSGTGTGSYE. The entire CDR3 protein reads CSGTGTGSYEQYF.

This clone was picked up many times. Read sequence stops 3 residues before the CDR3 end, and the germline J gene provides the missing end. The V gene is TRBV4-1, the J gene TRBJ2-1, with 7 bases fitting TRBD2. V gave up 4 bases and J gave up 0 bases; unmatched junction bases: 6. Germline CDR1 is MGHRA and CDR2 is YSYEKL. The CDR3 loop spans 16 amino acids. CDR3 sequence: CASSPGSGNSYNEQFF. The DNA read from the CDR3 is TGCGCCAGCAGCCCAGGGAGCGGGAACTCCTACAATGAG.

Comment on this clone: The CDR3 end lies 3 residues beyond the end of the read and is filled in from the germline J gene. The chain is built from TRBV25-1 and TRBJ2-1; 9 bases fit TRBD2. After removal of 4 bases from V and 3 bases from J, the junction contained 1 base not matched to a gene. The length of the CDR3 is 14 residues. Germline V gene sequence: CDR1 MGHDK, CDR2 SYGVNS. The sequenced CDR3 bases are TGTGCCAGCAGTGTTAGCGGGAGCTACAATGAG. The encoded protein is CASSVSGSYNE. The CDR3 in its entirety is CASSVSGSYNEQFF.

This clone was counted ten times or more. Read coverage stops 3 residues before the CDR3 terminus; the germline J gene supplies the remainder. The chain joins TRBV30 to TRBJ1-2; 9 nucleotides align to TRBD1. This CDR3 spans 14 amino acids. Germline CDR1 reads GTSNPN; CDR2 reads SVGIG (reference sequence). Partial CDR3 DNA: TGTGCCTGGAGTCCCCCAGGGACAGGGAAAGGC. Translation: CAWSPPGTGKG. The whole CDR3 sequence reads CAWSPPGTGKGYTF.

This clone has at least ten counts. Coverage ceases 3 residues before the CDR3 finishes, and the germline J gene fills in the end. The chain couples TRBV12-3 or TRBV12-4 to TRBJ1-5; perhaps TRBD1 as D (5 bases). CDR3 size: 14 residues. Trimming shortened V by 2 bases and J by 6 bases, and 11 bases separated the two germline ends. The CDR3 sequence is CASSLRSGGQPQHF. Partial CDR3 DNA: TGTGCCAGCAGTTTAAGGTCGGGGGGTCAGCCC.

This clone was counted at least ten times. The read ends 3 residues before the CDR3 terminus; that terminus is restored from the germline J gene. The chain joins TRBV9 to TRBJ2-5, with 14 bases aligning to TRBD2. There are 17 residues in the CDR3. With V trimmed by 3 bases and J by 2 bases, 6 bases remained unmatched. Germline lookup yields CDR1 SGDLS and CDR2 YYNGEE. The CDR3 bases that were read are TGTGCCAGCAGCGAAAAGGGACTAGCGGGAGAACAAGAGACC. It encodes CASSEKGLAGEQET. In full, the CDR3 is CASSEKGLAGEQETQYF.

This clone was detected many times. The CDR3 end falls 3 residues outside the read, so it is completed with the germline J gene. The chain employs TRBV6-4 and TRBJ1-2; a possible D gene is TRBD1 (6 bases). Trimming left V 5 bases short and J 0 bases short, with 13 bases between. The CDR3 consists of 15 residues. Germline CDR1 MRHNA, CDR2 SNTAGT. CDR3 DNA, as far as it was read: TGTGCCAGCAGTCCGTCAGGGGTTGCTAACTATGGC. It is translated as CASSPSGVANYG. The full CDR3 is CASSPSGVANYGYTF.

This clone was counted many times. CDR3 sequence: CASSFEGGSYEQYF. Partial CDR3 DNA: TGTGCCAGCAGTTTCGAGGGTGGCTCCTACGAG. The rearrangement links TRBV6-2 or TRBV6-3 to TRBJ2-7; D perhaps matches TRBD2 (5 bases). The read gets to within 3 residues of the CDR3 end, and the germline J gene fills in the rest. Trimming cost V 4 bases and J 0 bases, with 10 bases left between them. The germline V gene encodes CDR1 MNHEY and CDR2 SVGEGT. The CDR3 covers 14 residues.

Many counts were recorded for this clone. The sequence runs out 3 residues before the end of the CDR3; the remainder is reconstructed from the germline J gene. The J gene is TRBJ2-1, the V gene TRBV12-3 or TRBV12-4; D call uncertain. The CDR3 is made up of 12 amino acids. V was clipped by 6 bases and J by 9 bases, with 12 bases between them. The CDR3 bases that were read are TGTGCCAGCAGCCCCGGTGTGAGTGAG. The encoded protein is CASSPGVSE. The complete CDR3 protein is CASSPGVSEQFF.

The table lists this clone with many counts. The read falls 3 residues short of the CDR3 end, and the missing part is taken from the germline J gene. The chain joins TRBV30 to TRBJ1-3; 9 bases are shared with TRBD1. The length of the CDR3 is 14 residues. Germline-derived CDR1 and CDR2 are GTSNPN and SVGIG (reference sequence). The CDR3 here is CAWTSEGQGETIYF. CDR3 DNA (partial): TGTGCCTGGACTTCGGAGGGACAGGGCGAGACC.

This clone was seen at least ten times. With the read ending 3 residues before the CDR3 end, the germline J gene is used to fill in that end. The chain uses TRBV30 and TRBJ1-2, with 9 bases aligning to TRBD1. Trimming cost V 2 bases and J 4 bases; bases outside gene matches: 5. Germline V lookup: CDR1 GTSNPN, CDR2 SVGIG (reference sequence). This CDR3 spans 14 amino acids. The sequenced CDR3 bases are TGTGCCTGGAGTAGGGACAGGGAGAGCTATGGC. Translating gives CAWSRDRESYG. The complete CDR3 protein is CAWSRDRESYGYTF.

This clone has ten or more counts. The observed sequence ends 3 residues before the CDR3 terminus, with the missing tail filled in from the germline J gene. The chain couples TRBV19 to TRBJ1-4, with D hard to call. Trimming pared 3 bases from V and 3 bases from J, leaving 8 bases between. The germline CDR1 and CDR2 sequences are LNHDA and SQIVND (reference sequence). CDR3 length: 14 residues. The CDR3 reads CASSIGVANEKLFF. The covered CDR3 bases are TGTGCCAGTAGTATTGGTGTAGCTAATGAAAAA.

This clone was detected ten times or more. The read is 3 residues too short to cover the CDR3 end, so that end is filled in from the germline J gene. This sequence joins TRBV19 and TRBJ1-2, with 7 bases aligning to TRBD1. This CDR3 contains 15 residues. V lost 6 bases and J lost 4; bases outside the gene matches: 11. In germline, CDR1 is LNHDA, CDR2 SQIVND (reference sequence). The sequenced CDR3 bases are TGTGCCAGTAGCAGCCCAAGGGACAGTATCTATGGC. Translation: CASSSPRDSIYG. The whole CDR3 is CASSSPRDSIYGYTF.

This clone was picked up many times. The read stops 3 residues short of the end of the CDR3; the missing end is completed from the germline J gene. This chain links TRBV6-2 or TRBV6-3 with TRBJ1-5; D is undetermined. CDR1 MNHEY and CDR2 SVGEGT come from the germline V gene. Deletions cut 3 bases from V and 4 bases from J, with 7 bases between. CDR3 length: 13 residues. CDR3 loop: CASSYWANQPQHF. CDR3 DNA (partial): TGTGCCAGCAGTTATTGGGCGAATCAGCCC.

A remark on this clone: The read ends 3 residues shy of where the CDR3 ends; the end is completed using the germline J gene. The chain links TRBV7-2 to TRBJ1-2; D unclear. Germline values: CDR1 SGHTA, CDR2 FQGNSA. The length of the CDR3 is 12 residues. The part of the CDR3 DNA that was read is TGTGCCAGCAGTACACAGTCCTACGAC. Amino acids: CASSTQSYD. In full, the CDR3 is CASSTQSYDYTF.

This clone was found many times. The sequenced fragment ends 3 residues before the CDR3 boundary, so the rest is inferred from the germline J gene. This sequence joins TRBV19 and TRBJ2-7; 11 nucleotides align to TRBD2. The CDR3 extends over 14 amino acids. V was pared by 6 bases and J by 4 bases, with 5 bases of the junction left unmatched. The germline V gene encodes CDR1 LNHDA and CDR2 SQIVND (reference sequence). CDR3 in amino acids: CASSTGTSGYEQYF. Incomplete CDR3 DNA: TGTGCCAGTAGCACCGGGACTAGCGGTTACGAG.

This clone was counted at least ten times. The DNA read from the CDR3 is TGTGCCAGCAGCCTAGAGCCGGGACAGGGAGGAGGC. It yields the protein CASSLEPGQGGG. The whole CDR3 reads CASSLEPGQGGGYTF. The chain links TRBV14 to TRBJ1-2, with 9 bases lining up with TRBD1. The CDR3 is cut off 3 residues early in the read; its end comes from the germline J gene. The germline CDR1 and CDR2 sequences are SGHDN and FVKESK. This CDR3 is 15 amino acids long.

This clone was detected many times. The read falls 3 residues short of the CDR3 end, and the missing part is taken from the germline J gene. V gene TRBV5-5 combines with J gene TRBJ2-1; no reliable D call. This CDR3 region has 12 residues. Trimming removed 1 base from V and 7 bases from J, with 6 bases in between. Germline V gene sequence: CDR1 SGHKS, CDR2 YYEKEE (reference sequence). The CDR3 sequence is CASSLTGNEQFF. The CDR3 bases that were read are TGTGCCAGCAGCTTGACCGGGAATGAG.

This clone was seen repeatedly, ten times or more. The read terminates 3 residues ahead of where the CDR3 ends, so the germline J gene completes it. The V call is TRBV23-1, the J call TRBJ2-7, with 10 bases that match TRBD1. TRBV23-1 is recorded as an ORF, its role being uncertain. Germline trimming cut 0 bases from V and 5 bases from J; bases unmatched to any gene: 7. This CDR3 is built from 16 residues. CDR3 DNA (partial): TGCGCCAGCAGTCAATCTCAAGACAGGGGGCTCAACGAG. This sequence encodes CASSQSQDRGLNE. The full-length CDR3 reads as CASSQSQDRGLNEQYF.